This T cell receptor (beta chain) was observed in a study of a mutant IDH1 vaccine in newly diagnosed glioma. On the study more broadly: Visit V13 took place at week 47, and visit V12 happened at week 35. Whole-study findings and limits: Vaccination elicited immune responses in 80% to 95% of patients.

The protocol was immunoSEQ multiplex PCR, while the TCRdb copy is restricted to in-frame clones and leaves out a portion. This repertoire shows under 45,000 clones, roughly 82% found once; its top ten account for about 17%. The junction had 2 bases not matched to a gene; V was cut back by 0 bases and J by 8 bases. The CDR3 length is 13 residues. The germline CDR1 and CDR2 sequences are MNHEY and SVGAGI. Time point meaning: week 47, end of study. Alongside topical imiquimod, each dose of vaccine comprised 300 ug of mutant IDH1 20-mer peptide. Eight vaccinations went to patients in weeks 1, 3, 5, 7, 11, 15, 19, 23. Astrocytomas found in donors were new, WHO grade 3 or 4, IDH1-mutant and ATRX-lost. A word on this clone: Its antigen is still unknown.

This clonotype originated in a man aged 18 to 30 with glioma. Some clones in this sample may be carry-over from other donors' samples. Sequences were derived from PBMCs, sampled from a glioma patient whose treatment included an IDH1 peptide vaccine. This chain links TRBV6-5 with TRBJ1-2; 8 nucleotides line up with TRBD1. CDR3 residues: CASSYSTGAGYTF. The CDR3 nucleotides are TGTGCCAGCAGTTACTCGACAGGGGCGGGCTACACCTTC.